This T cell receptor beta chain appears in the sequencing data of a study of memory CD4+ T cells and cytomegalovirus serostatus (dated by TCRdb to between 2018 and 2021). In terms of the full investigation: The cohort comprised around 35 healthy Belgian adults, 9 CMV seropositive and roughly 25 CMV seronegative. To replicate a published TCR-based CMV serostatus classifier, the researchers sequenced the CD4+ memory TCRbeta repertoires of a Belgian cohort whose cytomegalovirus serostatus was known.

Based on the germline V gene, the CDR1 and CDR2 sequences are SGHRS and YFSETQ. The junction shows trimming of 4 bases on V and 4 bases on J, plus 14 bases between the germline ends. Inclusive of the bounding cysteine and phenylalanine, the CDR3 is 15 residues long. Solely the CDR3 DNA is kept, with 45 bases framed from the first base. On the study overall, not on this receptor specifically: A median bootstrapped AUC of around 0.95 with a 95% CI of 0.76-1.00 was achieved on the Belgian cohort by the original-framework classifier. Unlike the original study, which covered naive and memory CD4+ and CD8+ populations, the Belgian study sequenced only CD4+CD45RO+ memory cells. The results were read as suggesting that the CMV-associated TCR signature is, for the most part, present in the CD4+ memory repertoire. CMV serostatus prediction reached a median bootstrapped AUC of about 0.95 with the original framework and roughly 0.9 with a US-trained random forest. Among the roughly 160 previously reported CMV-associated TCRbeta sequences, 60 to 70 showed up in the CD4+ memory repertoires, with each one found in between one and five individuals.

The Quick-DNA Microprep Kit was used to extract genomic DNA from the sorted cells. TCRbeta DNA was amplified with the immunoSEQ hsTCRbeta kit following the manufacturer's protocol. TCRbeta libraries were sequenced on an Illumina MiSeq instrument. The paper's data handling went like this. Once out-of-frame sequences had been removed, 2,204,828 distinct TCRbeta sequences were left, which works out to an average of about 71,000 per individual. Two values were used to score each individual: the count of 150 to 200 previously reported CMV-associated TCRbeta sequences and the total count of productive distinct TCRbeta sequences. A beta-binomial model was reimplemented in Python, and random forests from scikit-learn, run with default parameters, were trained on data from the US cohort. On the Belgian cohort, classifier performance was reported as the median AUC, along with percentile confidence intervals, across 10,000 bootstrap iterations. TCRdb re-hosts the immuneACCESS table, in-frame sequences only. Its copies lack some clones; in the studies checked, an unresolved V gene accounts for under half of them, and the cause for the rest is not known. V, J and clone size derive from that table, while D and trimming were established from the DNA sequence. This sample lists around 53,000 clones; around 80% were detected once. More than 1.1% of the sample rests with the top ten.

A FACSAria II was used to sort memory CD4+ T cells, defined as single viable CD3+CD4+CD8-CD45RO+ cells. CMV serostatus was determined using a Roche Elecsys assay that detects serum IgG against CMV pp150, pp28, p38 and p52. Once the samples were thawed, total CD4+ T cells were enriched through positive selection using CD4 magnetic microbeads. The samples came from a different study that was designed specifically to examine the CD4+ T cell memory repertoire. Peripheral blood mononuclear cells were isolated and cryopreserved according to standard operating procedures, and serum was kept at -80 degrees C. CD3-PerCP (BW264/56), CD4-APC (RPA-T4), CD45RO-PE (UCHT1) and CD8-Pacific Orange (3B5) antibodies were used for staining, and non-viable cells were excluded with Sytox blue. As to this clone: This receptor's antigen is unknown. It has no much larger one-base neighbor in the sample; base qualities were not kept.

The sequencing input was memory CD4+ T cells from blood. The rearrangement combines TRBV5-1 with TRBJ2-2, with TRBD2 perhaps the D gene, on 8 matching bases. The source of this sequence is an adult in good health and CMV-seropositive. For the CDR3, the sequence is CASSPGGTATGELFF. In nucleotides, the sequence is TGCGCCAGCAGCCCGGGAGGGACAGCCACCGGGGAGCTGTTTTTT. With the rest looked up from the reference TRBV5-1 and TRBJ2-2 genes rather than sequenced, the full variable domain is KAGVTQTPRYLIKTRGQQVTLSCSPISGHRSVSWYQQTPGQGLQFLFEYFSETQRNKGNFPGRFSGRQFSNSRSEMNVSTLELGDSALYLCASSPGGTATGELFFGEGSRLTVL.